This T cell receptor beta chain was captured by sequencing in a study of technical replicates of blood from a few donors. Generated by immunoSEQ multiplex PCR, the TCRdb table keeps only in-frame clones and is missing some. The data show 95,000 or so clones, approximately 95% seen once. V shed 4 bases and J shed 13 bases, with 9 bases lying between them. The CDR3 extends over 10 amino acids. Germline V gene data show CDR1 as SGHAT and CDR2 as FQNNGV. Material for sequencing was T cells isolated from PBMCs. This clonotype originated in a human donor in good health. This sequence joins TRBV11-2 and TRBJ2-3, with D uncertain. CDR3 bases: TGTGCCAGCAGCTCCAGGTCCGAGTATTTT. Its protein product is CASSSRSEYF.